This TCR beta chain was recovered during a study of blood T cell repertoires in COVID-19. The germline CDR1 and CDR2 sequences are ENHRY and SYGVKD. V gave up 6 bases and J gave up 9 bases, with 12 bases separating them. The CDR3 covers 12 residues. Assay: immunoSEQ multiplex PCR; the TCRdb copy retains only in-frame clones and omits some. The sample lists roughly 250,000 clones; around 85% were seen once. The sequenced sample consisted of PBMCs or T cells enriched from blood (not recorded which). The sequence was obtained from a woman in her thirties who had recovered from COVID-19. The chain is built from TRBV10-3 and TRBJ2-1; perhaps TRBD2 as D (5 bases). CDR3 coding DNA: TGTGCCATCAGGGGCGAGGGCGCTGAGCAGTTCTTC. Translation gives CAIRGEGAEQFF.